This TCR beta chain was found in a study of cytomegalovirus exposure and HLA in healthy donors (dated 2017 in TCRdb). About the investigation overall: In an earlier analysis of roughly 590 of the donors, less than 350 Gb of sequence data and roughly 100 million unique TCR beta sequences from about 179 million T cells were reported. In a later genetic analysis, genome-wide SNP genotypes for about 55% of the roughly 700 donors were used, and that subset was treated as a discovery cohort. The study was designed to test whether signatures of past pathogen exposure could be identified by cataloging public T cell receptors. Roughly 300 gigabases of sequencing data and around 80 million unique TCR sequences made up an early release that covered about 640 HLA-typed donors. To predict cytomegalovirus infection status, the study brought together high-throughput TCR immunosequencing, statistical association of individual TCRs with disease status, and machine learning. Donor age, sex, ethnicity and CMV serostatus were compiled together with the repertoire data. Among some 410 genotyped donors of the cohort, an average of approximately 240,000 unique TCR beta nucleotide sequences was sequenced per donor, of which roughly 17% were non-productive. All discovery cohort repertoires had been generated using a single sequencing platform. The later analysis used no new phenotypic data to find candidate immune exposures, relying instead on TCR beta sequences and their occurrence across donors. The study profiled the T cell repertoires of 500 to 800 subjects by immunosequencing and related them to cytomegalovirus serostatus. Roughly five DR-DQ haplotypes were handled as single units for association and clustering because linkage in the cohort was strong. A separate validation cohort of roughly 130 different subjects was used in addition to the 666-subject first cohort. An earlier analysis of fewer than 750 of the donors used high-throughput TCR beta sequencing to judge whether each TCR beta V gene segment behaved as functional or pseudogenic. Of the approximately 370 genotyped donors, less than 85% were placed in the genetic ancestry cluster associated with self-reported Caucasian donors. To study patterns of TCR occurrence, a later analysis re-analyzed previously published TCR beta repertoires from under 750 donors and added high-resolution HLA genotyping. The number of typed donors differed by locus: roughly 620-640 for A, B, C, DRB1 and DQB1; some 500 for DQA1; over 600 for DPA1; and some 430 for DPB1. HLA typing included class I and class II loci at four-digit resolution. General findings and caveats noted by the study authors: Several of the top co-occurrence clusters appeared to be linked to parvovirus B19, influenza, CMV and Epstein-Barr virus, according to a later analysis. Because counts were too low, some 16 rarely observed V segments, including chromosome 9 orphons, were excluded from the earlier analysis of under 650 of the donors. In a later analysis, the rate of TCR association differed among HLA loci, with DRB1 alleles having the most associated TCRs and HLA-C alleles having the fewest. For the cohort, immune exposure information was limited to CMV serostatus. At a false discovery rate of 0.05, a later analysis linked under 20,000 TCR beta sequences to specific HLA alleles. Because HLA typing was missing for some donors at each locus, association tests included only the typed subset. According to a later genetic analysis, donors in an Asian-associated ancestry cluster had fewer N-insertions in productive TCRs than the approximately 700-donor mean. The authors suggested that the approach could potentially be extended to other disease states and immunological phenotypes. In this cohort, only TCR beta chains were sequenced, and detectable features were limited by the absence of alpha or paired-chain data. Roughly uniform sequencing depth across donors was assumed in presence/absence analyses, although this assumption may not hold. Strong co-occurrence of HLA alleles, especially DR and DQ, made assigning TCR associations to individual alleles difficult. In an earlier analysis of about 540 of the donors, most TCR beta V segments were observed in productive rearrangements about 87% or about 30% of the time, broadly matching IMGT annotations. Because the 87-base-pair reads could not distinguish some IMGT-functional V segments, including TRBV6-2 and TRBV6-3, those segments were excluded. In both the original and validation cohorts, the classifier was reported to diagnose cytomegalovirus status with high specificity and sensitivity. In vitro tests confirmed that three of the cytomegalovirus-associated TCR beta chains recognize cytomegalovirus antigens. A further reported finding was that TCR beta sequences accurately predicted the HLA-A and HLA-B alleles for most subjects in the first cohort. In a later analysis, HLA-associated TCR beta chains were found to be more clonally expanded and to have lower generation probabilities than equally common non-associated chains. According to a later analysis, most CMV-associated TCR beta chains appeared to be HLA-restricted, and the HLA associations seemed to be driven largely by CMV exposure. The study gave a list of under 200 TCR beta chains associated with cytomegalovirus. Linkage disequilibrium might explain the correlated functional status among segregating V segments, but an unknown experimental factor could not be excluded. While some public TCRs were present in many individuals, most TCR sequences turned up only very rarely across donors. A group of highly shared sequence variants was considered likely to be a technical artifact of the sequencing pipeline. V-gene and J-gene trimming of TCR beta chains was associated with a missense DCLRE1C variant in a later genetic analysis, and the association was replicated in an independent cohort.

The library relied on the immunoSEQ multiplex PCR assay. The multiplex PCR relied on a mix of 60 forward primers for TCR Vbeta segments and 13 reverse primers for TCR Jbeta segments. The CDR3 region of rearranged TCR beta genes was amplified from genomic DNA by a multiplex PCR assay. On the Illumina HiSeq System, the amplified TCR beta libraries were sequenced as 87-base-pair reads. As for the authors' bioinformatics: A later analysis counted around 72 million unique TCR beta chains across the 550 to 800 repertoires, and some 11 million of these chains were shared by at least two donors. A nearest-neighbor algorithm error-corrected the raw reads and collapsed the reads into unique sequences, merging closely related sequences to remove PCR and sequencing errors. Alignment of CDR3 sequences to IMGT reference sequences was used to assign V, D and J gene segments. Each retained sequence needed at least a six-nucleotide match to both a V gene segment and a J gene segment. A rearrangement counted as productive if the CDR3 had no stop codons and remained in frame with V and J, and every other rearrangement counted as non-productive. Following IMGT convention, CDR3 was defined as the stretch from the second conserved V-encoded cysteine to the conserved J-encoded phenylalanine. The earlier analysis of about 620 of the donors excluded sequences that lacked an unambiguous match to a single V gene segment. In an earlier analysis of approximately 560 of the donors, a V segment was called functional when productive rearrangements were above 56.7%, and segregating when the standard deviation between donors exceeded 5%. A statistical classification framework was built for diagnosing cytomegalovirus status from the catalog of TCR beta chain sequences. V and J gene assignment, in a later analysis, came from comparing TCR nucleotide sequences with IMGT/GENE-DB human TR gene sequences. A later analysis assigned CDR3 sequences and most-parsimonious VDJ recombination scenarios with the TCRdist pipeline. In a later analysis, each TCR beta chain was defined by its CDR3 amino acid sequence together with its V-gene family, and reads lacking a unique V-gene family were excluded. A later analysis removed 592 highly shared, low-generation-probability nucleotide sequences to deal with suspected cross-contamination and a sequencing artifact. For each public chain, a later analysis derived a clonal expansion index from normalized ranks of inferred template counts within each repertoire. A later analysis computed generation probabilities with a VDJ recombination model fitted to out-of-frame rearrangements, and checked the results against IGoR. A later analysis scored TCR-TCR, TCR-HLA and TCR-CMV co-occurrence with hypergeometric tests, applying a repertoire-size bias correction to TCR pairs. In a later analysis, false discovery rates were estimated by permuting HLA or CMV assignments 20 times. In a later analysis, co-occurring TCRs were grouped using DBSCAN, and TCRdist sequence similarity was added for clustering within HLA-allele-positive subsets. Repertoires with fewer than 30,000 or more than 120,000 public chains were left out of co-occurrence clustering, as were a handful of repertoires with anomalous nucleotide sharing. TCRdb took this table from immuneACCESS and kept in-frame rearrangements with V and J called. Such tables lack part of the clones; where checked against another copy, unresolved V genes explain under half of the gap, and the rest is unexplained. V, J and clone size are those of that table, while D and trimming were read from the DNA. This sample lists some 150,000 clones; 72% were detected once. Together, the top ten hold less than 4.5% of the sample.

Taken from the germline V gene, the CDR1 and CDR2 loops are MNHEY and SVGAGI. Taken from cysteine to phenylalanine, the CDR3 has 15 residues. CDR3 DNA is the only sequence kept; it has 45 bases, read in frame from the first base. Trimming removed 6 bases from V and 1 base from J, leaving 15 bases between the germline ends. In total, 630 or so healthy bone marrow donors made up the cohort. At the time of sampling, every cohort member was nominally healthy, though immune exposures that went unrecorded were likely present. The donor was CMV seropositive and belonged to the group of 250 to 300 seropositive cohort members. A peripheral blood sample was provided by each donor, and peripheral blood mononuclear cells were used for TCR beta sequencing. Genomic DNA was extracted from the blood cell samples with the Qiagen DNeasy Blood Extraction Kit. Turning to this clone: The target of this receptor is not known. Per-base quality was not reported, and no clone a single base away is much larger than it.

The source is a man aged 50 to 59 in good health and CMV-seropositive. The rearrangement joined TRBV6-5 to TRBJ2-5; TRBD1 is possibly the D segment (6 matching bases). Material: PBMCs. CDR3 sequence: CASSSRDNFQETQYF. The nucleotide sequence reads TGTGCCAGCAGCTCCCGGGACAATTTCCAAGAGACCCAGTACTTC.